The 17 T cell receptor beta chains in this list originate from one sample, sequenced in a study of blood T cell repertoires in COVID-19. This table comes from immunoSEQ multiplex PCR, and its TCRdb copy is limited to in-frame clones, with some not included. Here the sample spans roughly 200,000 clones, around 87% being singletons. Sequencing was performed on peripheral blood. All receptors derive from a young woman who had recovered from COVID-19.

CDR3 DNA sequence: TGTGCCAGCAGTCCGACTAGTCAACTAGCCAAAAACATTCAGTACTTC. Translating gives CASSPTSQLAKNIQYF. This rearrangement joins TRBV7-9 to TRBJ2-4; the D gene is possibly TRBD2 (6 bases). CDR1 and CDR2 from the germline V gene are SEHNR and FQNEAQ (reference sequence). The CDR3 consists of 16 residues. V gave up 6 bases and J gave up 0 bases, with 15 bases separating them.

The rearrangement links TRBV7-2 to TRBJ2-7; unclear D gene. V lost 5 bases, J lost 6 bases, and 14 bases lay in between. This CDR3 has 13 residues. Germline assignment: CDR1 SGHTA and CDR2 FQGNSA. CDR3 bases: TGTGCCAGCAGCCCCTCCGTCACAATCGAGCAGTACTTC. Protein sequence: CASSPSVTIEQYF. The complete variable domain, with remaining parts taken from reference TRBV7-2 and TRBJ2-7, reads GAGVSQSPSNKVTEKGKDVELRCDPISGHTALYWYRQSLGQGLEFLIYFQGNSAPDKSGLPSDRFSAERTGGSVSTLTIQRTQQEDSAVYLCASSPSVTIEQYFGPGTRLTVT.

This clone was found once. V usage is TRBV6-2 or TRBV6-3 and J usage is TRBJ2-5, with 13 bases that match TRBD2. The germline V gene encodes CDR1 MNHEY and CDR2 SVGEGT. V trimming: 6 bases; J trimming: 4 bases; junction bases outside the gene matches: 8. CDR3 length equals 16 residues. CDR3 region: CASSGGGLAGRETQYF. CDR3 DNA sequence: TGTGCCAGCAGCGGCGGGGGACTAGCGGGGAGAGAGACCCAGTACTTC.

This chain connects TRBV5-4 to TRBJ2-5; perhaps TRBD2 as D (7 bases). Germline assignment: CDR1 SGHNT and CDR2 YYREEE (reference sequence). The CDR3 is made up of 15 amino acids. With 4 bases removed from V and 1 base from J, the gap between germline ends came to 14 bases. CDR3 in amino acids: CASSADGGPQETQYF. The CDR3 DNA follows: TGTGCCAGCAGCGCCGACGGGGGGCCCCAAGAGACCCAGTACTTC.

The chain links TRBV7-6 to TRBJ2-7, with D perhaps matching TRBD1 (5 bases). V dropped 2 bases and J dropped 0 bases, with 11 bases sitting between them. The length of the CDR3 is 15 residues. Germline CDR1 SGHVS, CDR2 FNYEAQ. CDR3 in DNA: TGTGCCAGCAGCTTATATCAGGGAAGCTCCTACGAGCAGTACTTC. Protein: CASSLYQGSSYEQYF. Looking up the rest from reference TRBV7-6 and TRBJ2-7 gives the full variable domain: GAGVSQSPRYKVTKRGQDVALRCDPISGHVSLYWYRQALGQGPEFLTYFNYEAQQDKSGLPNDRFSAERPEGSISTLTIQRTEQRDSAMYRCASSLYQGSSYEQYFGPGTRLTVT.

This chain connects TRBV19 to TRBJ1-2, with D perhaps TRBD1 (6 bases). The CDR3 totals 14 residues. Germline-derived CDR1 and CDR2 are LNHDA and SQIVND (reference sequence). Trimming cost V 6 bases and J 4 bases, with 15 bases left between them. Written as DNA, the CDR3 is TGTGCCAGTAGCGGGGCAGGGGATAGCTATGGCTACACCTTC. It specifies CASSGAGDSYGYTF.

V is TRBV7-2 and J is TRBJ2-1; 9 bases align to TRBD2. The germline V gene has CDR1 SGHTA and CDR2 FQGNSA. With V trimmed by 2 bases and J by 3 bases, 11 bases remained unmatched. This CDR3 comprises 18 residues. For the CDR3, the DNA is TGTGCCAGCAGCTTACCCACCCATCTAGCGGGGAGCTACAATGAGCAGTTCTTC. Protein product: CASSLPTHLAGSYNEQFF.

This chain uses TRBV9 with TRBJ2-3; possible D gene TRBD2, 5 bases. Germline values: CDR1 SGDLS, CDR2 YYNGEE. This CDR3 is 14 amino acids long. The V gene lost 4 bases and the J gene lost 6 bases, with 15 bases spanning the gap. CDR3 protein: CASSMRLAPDTQYF. The CDR3 nucleotides are TGTGCCAGCAGCATGAGGCTAGCCCCCGATACGCAGTATTTT. The full variable domain, completed using reference TRBV9 and TRBJ2-3, is DSGVTQTPKHLITATGQRVTLRCSPRSGDLSVYWYQQSLDQGLQFLIQYYNGEERAKGNILERFSAQQFPDLHSELNLSSLELGDSALYFCASSMRLAPDTQYFGPGTRLTVL.

The chain uses TRBV29-1 and TRBJ2-1; tentatively, D is TRBD2 (6 bases). The germline gives CDR1 SQVTM, CDR2 ANQGSEA. This CDR3 spans 14 amino acids. V shed 5 bases and J shed 4 bases, with 15 bases lying between them. CDR3 amino acids: CSVRWAGLYNEQFF. The CDR3 DNA sequence: TGCAGCGTTAGGTGGGCGGGACTTTACAATGAGCAGTTCTTC.

The CDR3 coding sequence is TGTGCCAGCAGCTTAGCCAGGACTAACTATGGCTACACCTTC. Translating it yields CASSLARTNYGYTF. The V call is TRBV7-2, the J call TRBJ1-2; D is unresolved. The CDR3 is 14 amino acids. V was clipped by 0 bases and J by 0 bases, with 5 bases between them. Germline CDR1 SGHTA, CDR2 FQGNSA.

V gene TRBV7-2 combines with J gene TRBJ2-7; possibly TRBD1 for D (6 bases). Looked up from germline, CDR1 is SGHTA and CDR2 is FQGNSA. The V gene lost 3 bases and the J gene lost 2 bases, with 17 bases spanning the gap. This CDR3 spans 16 amino acids. CDR3 amino acids: CASSFGLNYRAYEQYF. In DNA form, the CDR3 reads TGTGCCAGCAGCTTTGGCCTAAACTACAGGGCCTACGAGCAGTACTTC.

The chain employs TRBV11-3 and TRBJ2-3, with 11 bases aligning to TRBD2. This CDR3 has 16 amino acids. CDR1 and CDR2 from the germline V gene are SGHNT and YENEEA. Trimming at V came to 5 bases and at J to 1 base, leaving 5 bases not matched to a gene. The chain's CDR3 is CASSPPTSGGTDTQYF. CDR3 DNA sequence: TGTGCCAGCAGCCCCCCGACTAGCGGGGGCACAGATACGCAGTATTTT.

This clone was detected once. The gene calls are TRBV4-2 and TRBJ2-1, with TRBD2 matching over 8 bases. Germline V gives CDR1 LGHNA, CDR2 YNFKEQ. The trim removed 4 bases at V and 3 bases at J, leaving 11 bases unmatched. This CDR3 contains 17 residues. CDR3 protein: CASSPTTGGRGYNEQFF. For the CDR3, the DNA is TGTGCCAGCAGCCCCACGACGGGGGGGAGGGGCTACAATGAGCAGTTCTTC.

V and J are TRBV28 and TRBJ1-4; D is uncertain. Trimming took 6 bases from V and 7 from J, leaving 18 bases between them. The length of the CDR3 is 15 residues. The germline gives CDR1 MDHEN, CDR2 SYDVKM. CDR3 sequence reads: CASSPLIATREKLFF. CDR3 coding DNA: TGTGCCAGCAGCCCACTCATCGCAACCCGTGAAAAACTGTTTTTT.

The chain joins TRBV27 to TRBJ1-5, with D possibly being TRBD1 (6 bases). CDR3 length: 13 amino acids. V lost 6 bases and J 6 bases, leaving 12 bases between the germline ends. Germline CDR1 MNHEY, CDR2 SMNVEV (reference sequence). CDR3 sequence reads: CASSLQGPQPQHF. The CDR3 DNA follows: TGTGCCAGCAGCCTACAGGGTCCTCAGCCCCAGCATTTT.

This chain links TRBV7-9 with TRBJ2-1, with a tentative D call TRBD1 (7 bases). Per germline, CDR1 SEHNR and CDR2 FQNEAQ (reference sequence). The CDR3 length is 12 residues. Trimming pared 3 bases from V and 9 bases from J, leaving 9 bases between. The CDR3 nucleotides read TGTGCCAGCAGCTTCCAGGGGGGTGAGCAGTTCTTC. Translated: CASSFQGGEQFF.

The V call is TRBV14, the J call TRBJ1-1; 8 nucleotides align to TRBD1. Germline CDR1 SGHDN, CDR2 FVKESK. CDR3 length: 14 residues. J was trimmed by 1 base and V by 4 bases; bases with no gene match: 2. The CDR3 here is CASSLGQGNTEAFF. The DNA for the CDR3 is TGTGCCAGCAGCCTTGGACAGGGGAACACTGAAGCTTTCTTT.